These 27 T cell receptor beta chains originate from one sample sequenced in a study of T cell responses to AZD1222 COVID-19 vaccine. Clones were sequenced by immunoSEQ multiplex PCR, and TCRdb holds only the in-frame ones, with some missing. The table records 95,000 to 150,000 clones, about 90% of them present only once. The starting material was peripheral blood, obtained on day 0 of AZD1222 vaccination. The receptors come from an adult in good health.

The genes are TRBV28 and TRBJ2-7, with TRBD1 matching 7 bases. The junction had 7 bases not matched to a gene; V was cut back by 6 bases and J by 5 bases. CDR1 is MDHEN and CDR2 is SYDVKM in the germline V gene. The CDR3 covers 13 residues. The CDR3 sequence is CASSFIGGDEQYF. In DNA, the CDR3 is TGTGCCAGCAGCTTTATAGGGGGCGACGAGCAGTACTTC.

The genes are TRBV7-3 and TRBJ2-3; TRBD2 is a possible D gene (5 bases). Germline loops: CDR1 SGHTA, CDR2 FQGTGA. Trimming removed 1 base at V and 10 bases at J, with 12 bases between. This CDR3 region has 13 residues. The CDR3 loop reads CASSLIIGRAQYF. The CDR3 DNA follows: TGTGCCAGCAGCTTAATCATCGGGCGGGCGCAGTATTTT.

This rearrangement joins TRBV11-2 to TRBJ2-2; D gene ambiguous. The germline V and J ends were trimmed by 3 bases and 5 bases, with 7 bases remaining between them. The CDR3 covers 13 residues. The V gene's germline CDR1 is SGHAT and CDR2 FQNNGV. The CDR3 sequence is CASSFGWTGELFF. As DNA, the CDR3 is TGTGCCAGCAGCTTTGGGTGGACCGGGGAGCTGTTTTTT.

This clone was found once. The rearrangement joins TRBV6-5 to TRBJ1-2, with 10 positions matching TRBD1. V lost 6 bases, J lost 7 bases, and 8 bases stayed unmatched. This CDR3 comprises 14 residues. Per germline, CDR1 MNHEY and CDR2 SVGAGI. CDR3 sequence reads: CASRRDRGLGGYTF. The CDR3 nucleotides read TGTGCCAGCAGAAGAGACAGGGGGCTGGGTGGCTACACCTTC.

CDR3 protein: CASGLAGGADTQYF. DNA of the CDR3: TGTGCCAGCGGACTAGCGGGAGGTGCAGATACGCAGTATTTT. The chain has TRBV28 and TRBJ2-3, with 14 bases identical to TRBD2. V shed 8 bases and J 4 bases; nucleotides not matched to a gene: 2. From germline, CDR1 is MDHEN and CDR2 SYDVKM. There are 14 residues in the CDR3.

This chain uses TRBV2 with TRBJ1-2; D uncertain. Deletions cut 2 bases from V and 4 bases from J, with 17 bases between. Germline loops: CDR1 SNHLY, CDR2 FYNNEI. CDR3 length: 16 amino acids. The CDR3 spells CASSESTEAPGYGYTF. The CDR3 region has the DNA TGTGCCAGCAGTGAATCTACGGAGGCCCCTGGCTATGGCTACACCTTC.

The chain combines TRBV5-1 with TRBJ2-1; 7 bases align to TRBD2. The germline V gene encodes CDR1 SGHRS and CDR2 YFSETQ. Trimming at V came to 5 bases and at J to 0 bases, leaving 5 bases not matched to a gene. This CDR3 is 15 amino acids long. CDR3 amino acids: CASRTRDYSYNEQFF. Written as DNA, the CDR3 is TGCGCCAGCAGGACCCGGGACTACTCCTACAATGAGCAGTTCTTC. The variable domain in full, with the rest retrieved from reference TRBV5-1 and TRBJ2-1, is KAGVTQTPRYLIKTRGQQVTLSCSPISGHRSVSWYQQTPGQGLQFLFEYFSETQRNKGNFPGRFSGRQFSNSRSEMNVSTLELGDSALYLCASRTRDYSYNEQFFGPGTRLTVL.

This chain connects TRBV6-1 to TRBJ2-1; D is unclear. From germline, CDR1 is MNHNS and CDR2 SASEGT. Trimming left V 3 bases short and J 5 bases short, with 8 bases between. This CDR3 has 13 amino acids. Here the CDR3 reads CASSDNSDNEQFF. In DNA, the CDR3 is TGTGCCAGCAGTGATAACAGTGACAATGAGCAGTTCTTC.

The rearrangement links TRBV15 to TRBJ2-2; no definite D call. From germline, CDR1 is LNHNV and CDR2 YYDKDF (reference sequence). The germline V and J ends were trimmed by 1 base and 0 bases, with 12 bases remaining between them. The CDR3 consists of 17 residues. The chain's CDR3 is CATSRVVGRSNTGELFF. CDR3 nucleotides: TGTGCCACCAGCAGAGTGGTGGGTCGGTCGAACACCGGGGAGCTGTTTTTT.

This chain uses TRBV10-3 with TRBJ2-3, with D possibly TRBD1 on 5 matching bases. The germline CDR1 and CDR2 sequences are ENHRY and SYGVKD. This CDR3 region has 14 residues. Trimming removed 3 bases at V and 2 bases at J, with 9 bases between. Written as DNA, the CDR3 is TGTGCCATCAGTGATGAGGACAACACAGATACGCAGTATTTT. It codes for CAISDEDNTDTQYF.

The chain links TRBV28 to TRBJ2-5; 7 bases line up with TRBD2. V was pared by 3 bases and J by 5 bases, with 12 bases of the junction left unmatched. CDR3 length: 16 amino acids. Germline CDR1 MDHEN, CDR2 SYDVKM. The CDR3 loop reads CASSFQTSSGWETQYF. CDR3 nucleotides: TGTGCCAGCAGTTTCCAGACTAGCAGTGGATGGGAGACCCAGTACTTC.

V and J are TRBV19 and TRBJ1-1; no clear D. The CDR3 sequence is 13 residues long. The germline V and J ends were trimmed by 3 bases and 1 base, with 6 bases remaining between them. Germline assignment: CDR1 LNHDA and CDR2 SQIVND (reference sequence). For the CDR3, the DNA is TGTGCCAGTAGTATCACCAGGAACACTGAAGCTTTCTTT. This encodes CASSITRNTEAFF.

The chain carries TRBV14 and TRBJ2-1; D is undetermined. V shed 1 base and J shed 6 bases, with 19 bases lying between them. Per the germline V gene, CDR1 is SGHDN and CDR2 is FVKESK. This CDR3 is built from 17 residues. The CDR3 sequence: CASSQGKGQQQLNEQFF. DNA for the CDR3: TGTGCCAGCAGCCAAGGGAAGGGTCAACAGCAACTCAATGAGCAGTTCTTC.

The chain joins TRBV5-1 to TRBJ1-4; 7 bases map to TRBD1. The CDR3 loop spans 14 amino acids. V gave up 5 bases and J gave up 3 bases; unmatched junction bases: 4. Germline V gene lookup returns CDR1 SGHRS and CDR2 YFSETQ. This CDR3 reads CASRTDRANEKLFF. CDR3 DNA: TGCGCCAGCAGGACCGACAGGGCTAATGAAAAACTGTTTTTT.

The genes are TRBV11-2 and TRBJ2-2; D uncertain. This CDR3 has 15 amino acids. V was trimmed by 4 bases and J by 4 bases, leaving 13 bases between them. CDR1 is SGHAT, CDR2 FQNNGV, per germline. The CDR3 region is CASSSPRRPTGELFF. DNA for the CDR3: TGTGCCAGCAGCTCCCCCCGCCGCCCCACCGGGGAGCTGTTTTTT.

This rearrangement joins TRBV5-6 to TRBJ1-4, with D hard to call. Between the trimmed V and J ends, which lost 0 bases and 7 bases, there was a span of 10 bases. The CDR3 totals 14 residues. CDR1 is SGHDT and CDR2 is YYEEEE in the germline V gene. CDR3 DNA: TGTGCCAGCAGCTTGGATCCCTGGAGTGAAAAACTGTTTTTT. It codes for CASSLDPWSEKLFF.

The rearrangement links TRBV3-1 (or the pseudogene TRBV3-2) to TRBJ1-3; D remains ambiguous. V gave up 2 bases and J gave up 6 bases, with 8 bases separating them. Germline lookup yields CDR1 LGHDT and CDR2 YNNKEL (reference sequence). The CDR3 is 13 residues long. The CDR3 loop reads CASSQPISNTIYF. In nucleotides, the CDR3 is TGTGCCAGCAGCCAACCGATCTCAAACACCATATATTTT.

The chain combines TRBV29-1 with TRBJ2-3; 8 bases align to TRBD2. The CDR3 length is 17 residues. The J segment lost 1 base and the V segment lost 3 bases, leaving 12 bases of the junction unmatched. Germline values: CDR1 SQVTM, CDR2 ANQGSEA. The CDR3 sequence: CSVEGGRWGMGTDTQYF. Here the CDR3 DNA reads TGCAGCGTTGAGGGCGGGAGGTGGGGGATGGGCACAGATACGCAGTATTTT.

This clone was seen a single time. The chain joins TRBV28 to TRBJ1-1; 7 bases align to TRBD1. CDR1 and CDR2 from the germline V gene are MDHEN and SYDVKM. V was pared by 9 bases and J by 3 bases, with 13 bases of the junction left unmatched. The CDR3 runs to 15 residues. CDR3 sequence reads: CASVPGGQGDTEAFF. The DNA for the CDR3 is TGTGCCAGTGTACCGGGCGGGCAGGGGGACACTGAAGCTTTCTTT.

This chain links TRBV9 with TRBJ2-6, with TRBD1 identical over 8 bases. The CDR3 is 17 amino acids. The ends lost 3 bases at V and 4 bases at J; junction bases unmatched: 9. Germline assignment: CDR1 SGDLS and CDR2 YYNGEE. The CDR3 protein is CASSAPDRAWGANVLTF. The CDR3 DNA sequence: TGTGCCAGCAGCGCGCCGGACAGGGCTTGGGGGGCCAACGTCCTGACTTTC. The full variable domain, with the rest looked up from reference TRBV9 and TRBJ2-6, is DSGVTQTPKHLITATGQRVTLRCSPRSGDLSVYWYQQSLDQGLQFLIQYYNGEERAKGNILERFSAQQFPDLHSELNLSSLELGDSALYFCASSAPDRAWGANVLTFGAGSRLTVL.

The chain carries TRBV19 and TRBJ1-5; the D gene is possibly TRBD1 (6 bases). The V end was cut by 0 bases, the J end by 2 bases, with 14 bases between. The CDR3 consists of 17 residues. From germline, CDR1 is LNHDA and CDR2 SQIVND (reference sequence). CDR3 in DNA: TGTGCCAGTAGTATAGAATGGGCAGGGGCCGGCAATCAGCCCCAGCATTTT. Its protein is CASSIEWAGAGNQPQHF.

V and J are TRBV9 and TRBJ1-3; 8 bases map to TRBD1. The CDR3 spans 17 residues. Trimming at V came to 4 bases and at J to 1 base, leaving 10 bases not matched to a gene. Germline V gives CDR1 SGDLS, CDR2 YYNGEE. CDR3 nucleotide sequence: TGTGCCAGCAGCCCGCGCAGAGGACAGGGATCTGGAAACACCATATATTTT. Its translation: CASSPRRGQGSGNTIYF.

V gene TRBV30 combines with J gene TRBJ1-4; weak D call: TRBD1 (5 bases). Trimming removed 2 bases at V and 8 bases at J, with 9 bases between. The length of the CDR3 is 12 residues. CDR1 is GTSNPN, CDR2 SVGIG, per germline (reference sequence). The chain's CDR3 is CAWSPGTEKLFF. For the CDR3, the DNA is TGTGCCTGGAGTCCGGGGACGGAAAAACTGTTTTTT.

The V call is TRBV5-8, the J call TRBJ2-1; 7 bases line up with TRBD1. Germline assignment: CDR1 SGHTS and CDR2 YDEGEE. J was trimmed by 3 bases and V by 2 bases; bases with no gene match: 14. There are 18 residues in the CDR3. The CDR3 here is CASSLGKARGMFYNEQFF. The DNA for the CDR3 is TGTGCCAGCAGCTTAGGGAAAGCCAGGGGGATGTTCTACAATGAGCAGTTCTTC.

Here the CDR3 DNA reads TGTGCCAGCAGCCAGCAGCCGGTGAACACTGAAGCTTTCTTT. This sequence encodes CASSQQPVNTEAFF. The chain has TRBV3-1 (or the pseudogene TRBV3-2) and TRBJ1-1; no clear D. Per the germline V gene, CDR1 is LGHDT and CDR2 is YNNKEL (reference sequence). This CDR3 comprises 14 residues. V was pared by 3 bases and J by 0 bases, with 8 bases between.

The chain recombines TRBV28 with TRBJ1-2, with 11 positions matching TRBD1. V was pared by 1 base and J by 4 bases, with 2 bases of the junction left unmatched. The CDR3 sequence is 15 residues long. Per the germline V gene, CDR1 is MDHEN and CDR2 is SYDVKM. Written as DNA, the CDR3 is TGTGCCAGCAGTTTATCCGGGACAGGGGGCTATGGCTACACCTTC. Its protein is CASSLSGTGGYGYTF.

The chain couples TRBV28 to TRBJ2-7, with D unresolved. Germline V gene sequence: CDR1 MDHEN, CDR2 SYDVKM. This CDR3 has 13 residues. Trimming took off 8 bases at V and 1 base at J, with 12 bases between the two ends. The CDR3 sequence: CASYGAISYEQYF. CDR3 sequence (DNA): TGTGCCAGCTACGGCGCAATATCCTACGAGCAGTACTTC.